The entry below describes one TCR beta chain. Its antigen is unidentified. The record originates from a study of cytomegalovirus exposure and HLA in healthy donors. Study-wide context: Across 350 to 500 genotyped donors, roughly 80% landed in the Caucasian-associated ancestry cluster.

This PCR relied on a set of 60 Vbeta primers and 13 Jbeta primers. The table came from immunoSEQ multiplex PCR; TCRdb's copy has only in-frame clones and leaves some out. This table holds under 130,000 clones, about 16% found once. General observations from the study: The authors judged a highly shared variant cluster likely a sequencing artifact.

CDR1 is SGHVS, CDR2 FNYEAQ, per germline. V lost 7 bases to trimming and J lost 4 bases; unmatched junction nucleotides: 11. The length of the CDR3 is 17 residues. V gene TRBV7-6 combines with J gene TRBJ2-1, with 12 bases identical to TRBD1. This receptor was obtained from a female donor in good health and CMV-seronegative. Sample: PBMCs. This CDR3 is CASTKRGTGGMYNEQFF. In nucleotides, the CDR3 is TGTGCCAGCACCAAAAGGGGGACAGGGGGCATGTACAATGAGCAGTTCTTC.